These 27 T cell receptor beta chains originate from one sample sequenced in a study of post-analysis software for immune sequencing data. Study-wide points: Among four or five TRBV segments more frequent in patients than controls were TRBV5-6, TRBV5-1 and TRBV20-1.

The TCR beta cDNA libraries carried unique molecular identifiers. TCRdb used MiXCR to reprocess the PCR reads, holding one entry per CDR3 protein. Of about 770,000 distinct CDR3 sequences listed, around 46% are singletons. Antigen specificity for these receptors is unknown. Input material: blood. These receptors were taken from a girl aged 5-17 years with multiple sclerosis.

The V gene is TRBV2, the J gene TRBJ2-4, with 7 bases identical to TRBD2. V lost 3 bases to trimming and J lost 2 bases; unmatched junction nucleotides: 4. This CDR3 contains 15 residues. The V gene's germline CDR1 is SNHLY and CDR2 FYNNEI. CDR3 sequence: CASSERGLPKNIQYF. The CDR3 region has the DNA TGTGCCAGCAGTGAGAGGGGACTACCCAAAAACATTCAGTACTTC.

As to this clonotype: The junction departs from the called germline gene at one end, perhaps through a read error. V usage is TRBV28 and J usage is TRBJ2-3, with a weak D call TRBD1 (6 bases). The germline V gene has CDR1 MDHEN and CDR2 SYDVKM. The CDR3 sequence is 16 residues long. CDR3 DNA sequence: TGTGCCAGCAGCTTATCACCAGGGGCGCACACAGATACGCAGTATTTT. Translated, it gives CASSLSPGAHTDTQYF. Supplemented by reference TRBV28 and TRBJ2-3, the full variable domain reads DVKVTQSSRYLVKRTGEKVFLECVQDMDHENMFWYRQDPGLGLRLIYFSYDVKMKEKGDIPEGYSVSREKKERFSLILESASTNQTSMYLCASSLSPGAHTDTQYFGPGTRLTVL.

The J gene is TRBJ1-2, the V gene TRBV29-1; D not certain. Germline CDR1 reads SQVTM; CDR2 reads ANQGSEA. CDR3 length equals 9 residues. Trimming removed 7 bases from V and 6 bases from J, with 6 bases in between. In DNA form, the CDR3 reads TGCAGCGACTCACATGGCTACACCTTC. Protein: CSDSHGYTF.

The genes are TRBV20-1 and TRBJ2-5; the D gene is possibly TRBD1 (5 bases). The V and J ends lost 5 bases and 2 bases respectively, with 15 bases between them. CDR3 length: 14 residues. Germline V gene sequence: CDR1 DFQATT, CDR2 SNEGSKA (reference sequence). CDR3 sequence: CSARPGFSQETQYF. In DNA, the CDR3 is TGCAGTGCTCGGCCAGGGTTTTCGCAAGAGACCCAGTACTTC.

The chain couples TRBV14 to TRBJ1-2; 7 bases fit TRBD1. CDR1 and CDR2 (germline): SGHDN, FVKESK. This CDR3 comprises 15 residues. V shed 1 base and J 4 bases; nucleotides not matched to a gene: 6. The CDR3 sequence is CASSQVTGAGYGYTF. The CDR3 nucleotides are TGTGCCAGCAGCCAAGTTACAGGGGCCGGCTATGGCTACACCTTC. Combining the CDR3 with reference TRBV14 and TRBJ1-2 gives the whole variable domain EAGVTQFPSHSVIEKGQTVTLRCDPISGHDNLYWYRRVMGKEIKFLLHFVKESKQDESGMPNNRFLAERTGGTYSTLKVQPAELEDSGVYFCASSQVTGAGYGYTFGSGTRLTVV.

The chain joins TRBV20-1 to TRBJ2-1; the match to TRBD2 covers 7 bases. The germline CDR1 and CDR2 sequences are DFQATT and SNEGSKA (reference sequence). The CDR3 length is 18 residues. V shed 3 bases, J shed 0 bases, and the junction held 14 bases outside the gene matches. In nucleotides, the CDR3 is TGCAGTGCTAGGCTCTATGGTCGGGGCGGGAGCTCCTACAATGAGCAGTTCTTC. Protein product: CSARLYGRGGSSYNEQFF.

The chain uses TRBV12-3 or TRBV12-4 and TRBJ2-7, with D possibly being TRBD2 (7 bases). This CDR3 region has 16 residues. V lost 1 base, J lost 2 bases, and 15 bases lay in between. CDR3 in amino acids: CASSLGAGATTYEQYF. CDR3 nucleotides: TGTGCCAGCAGTTTAGGGGCGGGGGCAACAACCTACGAGCAGTACTTC.

As concerns this clonotype: The CDR3 does not close with the conserved phenylalanine or tryptophan, likely indicating a read error. The gene calls are TRBV20-1 and TRBJ2-7, with TRBD2 identical over 8 bases. V gave up 3 bases and J gave up 2 bases; unmatched junction bases: 6. The CDR3 has 14 residues. Germline values: CDR1 DFQATT, CDR2 SNEGSKA (reference sequence). The CDR3 here is CSASRSGAAYEQYC. The CDR3 DNA sequence: TGCAGTGCTAGTCGTAGCGGGGCGGCCTACGAGCAGTACTGC.

CDR3 sequence reads: CSARSGTIVDSPLHF. The CDR3 DNA reads TGCAGTGCTAGGAGTGGTACAATAGTGGATTCACCCCTCCACTTT. The chain joins TRBV20-1 to TRBJ1-6; no reliable D call. V dropped 3 bases and J dropped 8 bases, with 17 bases sitting between them. The CDR3 totals 15 residues. Germline V gene lookup returns CDR1 DFQATT and CDR2 SNEGSKA (reference sequence).

This clonotype was observed a single time. The junction differs from germline at one of its ends, possibly a read error. J is TRBJ2-1 and V is TRBV30; 12 bases are a match to TRBD2. Per the germline V gene, CDR1 is GTSNPN and CDR2 is SVGIG (reference sequence). This CDR3 region has 14 residues. CDR3 bases: TGTGCCTGGAGGACTAGCGGGAGTTACAATGAGCAGTGCTTC. Amino acids: CAWRTSGSYNEQCF.

The chain has TRBV6-1 and TRBJ2-6, with D perhaps TRBD2 (6 bases). V lost 3 bases to trimming and J lost 3 bases, with 12 bases between them. Germline CDR1 reads MNHNS; CDR2 reads SASEGT. The CDR3 runs to 16 residues. The CDR3 coding sequence is TGTGCCAGCAGTGACGCCTTTAGCGGTGGGGCCAACGTCCTGACTTTC. This translates into CASSDAFSGGANVLTF.

The chain couples TRBV5-1 to TRBJ2-5; tentatively, D is TRBD1 (6 bases). The germline gives CDR1 SGHRS, CDR2 YFSETQ. V was shortened by 3 bases and J by 3 bases, with 12 bases between the two germline ends. The length of the CDR3 is 14 residues. The CDR3 DNA reads as TGCGCCAGCAGCTGGCAGACAGGAGAAGAGACCCAGTACTTC. Translated: CASSWQTGEETQYF.

This clonotype was detected once. This chain links TRBV29-1 with TRBJ2-3, with TRBD2 as a possible D gene (5 bases). The ends were cut back, 3 bases at V and 1 base at J, with 11 bases in the middle. This CDR3 region has 14 residues. Germline V gives CDR1 SQVTM, CDR2 ANQGSEA. The DNA for the CDR3 is TGCAGCGTTGATTCGGGGTCTGGCACAGATACGCAGTATTTT. Its translation is CSVDSGSGTDTQYF.

This clonotype was seen more than once but under ten times. This chain connects TRBV20-1 to TRBJ2-1; 10 nucleotides line up with TRBD2. The V and J ends lost 3 bases and 10 bases, in that order; junction bases with no gene match: 9. From germline, CDR1 is DFQATT and CDR2 SNEGSKA (reference sequence). This CDR3 contains 14 residues. CDR3 loop: CSASETSGRVEQFF. The CDR3 DNA reads TGCAGTGCTAGTGAGACGAGCGGGAGGGTCGAGCAGTTCTTC.

V is TRBV28 and J is TRBJ2-7; a weak D match, TRBD1 (6 bases). This CDR3 comprises 16 residues. Germline V gene lookup returns CDR1 MDHEN and CDR2 SYDVKM. Trimming took 5 bases from V and 3 from J, leaving 20 bases between them. The CDR3 loop reads CASSAPGSDRYYEQYF. The CDR3 nucleotides are TGTGCCAGCAGTGCCCCGGGTTCGGACAGATACTACGAGCAGTACTTC.

The table lists this clonotype with many counts. This chain uses TRBV12-3 or TRBV12-4 with TRBJ2-5; D gene unclear. The V gene lost 9 bases and the J gene lost 5 bases, with 10 bases spanning the gap. The CDR3 sequence is 11 residues long. CDR3 loop: CASSHEETQYF. The CDR3 coding sequence is TGTGCCAGTTCTCACGAGGAGACCCAGTACTTC.

The rearrangement links TRBV5-1 to TRBJ1-2; 7 bases are shared with TRBD1. Germline V gives CDR1 SGHRS, CDR2 YFSETQ. The CDR3 has 11 residues. The CDR3 loop reads CLRGGNYGYTF. The CDR3 nucleotides are TGCCTACGAGGGGGCAACTATGGCTACACCTTC.

V gene TRBV7-9 combines with J gene TRBJ2-7; 9 bases match TRBD2. With 5 bases clipped from V and 7 bases from J, the junction kept 18 bases outside the gene matches. Germline CDR1 SEHNR, CDR2 FQNEAQ (reference sequence). The CDR3 consists of 17 residues. The CDR3 DNA is TGTGCCAGCAGCCTCGACCGAGCGGGAGGTCTCCAGGCTGAGCAGTACTTC. It specifies CASSLDRAGGLQAEQYF.

This clonotype has more than one count but fewer than ten. The chain is built from TRBV12-3 or TRBV12-4 and TRBJ2-1; D uncertain. Deletions cut 5 bases from V and 11 bases from J, with 13 bases between. This CDR3 comprises 12 residues. The chain's CDR3 is CASSASGPKQFF. CDR3 bases: TGTGCCAGCAGTGCCTCCGGGCCAAAGCAGTTCTTC.

This clonotype was detected a few times. This sequence joins TRBV20-1 and TRBJ2-7; TRBD1 is a possible D gene (6 bases). Trimming took 4 bases from V and 1 from J, leaving 14 bases between them. CDR3 length equals 14 residues. Germline loops: CDR1 DFQATT, CDR2 SNEGSKA (reference sequence). The DNA of the CDR3 is TGCAGTGCTACCAACCAGGGGCCTTCCTACGAGCAGTACTTC. It encodes CSATNQGPSYEQYF.

The genes are TRBV13 and TRBJ1-6; 10 positions match TRBD1. CDR3 length: 16 amino acids. Per germline, CDR1 PRHDT and CDR2 FYEKMQ (reference sequence). The junction had 10 bases not matched to a gene; V was cut back by 5 bases and J by 9 bases. Here the CDR3 DNA reads TGTGCCAGCAGCGGTCCGGGACAGGGGTTTGGTTCACCCCTCCACTTT. Translating it yields CASSGPGQGFGSPLHF.

Notes on this clonotype: The junction departs from germline at one end; a sequencing error may be responsible. V usage is TRBV4-3 and J usage is TRBJ2-1; 7 bases are shared with TRBD2. The CDR3 extends over 13 amino acids. The germline V gene has CDR1 LGHNA and CDR2 YSLEER. CDR3 protein: CTSSQGRGYEQFF. The CDR3 DNA follows: TGCACCAGCAGCCAAGGGAGGGGATATGAGCAGTTCTTC.

The J gene is TRBJ1-2, the V gene TRBV20-1; the D gene is possibly TRBD1 (5 bases). The CDR3 runs 11 residues. The germline V and J ends were trimmed by 6 bases and 7 bases, with 12 bases remaining between them. Germline V gene lookup returns CDR1 DFQATT and CDR2 SNEGSKA (reference sequence). CDR3 coding DNA: TGCAGTGCGGGAGGGGTTCCTGGCTACACCTTC. Translating it yields CSAGGVPGYTF.

The chain carries TRBV5-6 and TRBJ2-1; D gene unclear. The CDR3 consists of 15 residues. V was trimmed by 4 bases and J by 2 bases, leaving 13 bases between them. Germline V gene lookup returns CDR1 SGHDT and CDR2 YYEEEE. CDR3 sequence (DNA): TGTGCCAGCAGCACCCGGCCGGGCGCCTACAATGAGCAGTTCTTC. Amino acids: CASSTRPGAYNEQFF.

This clonotype was counted only a few times. V gene TRBV6-5 combines with J gene TRBJ2-7; 9 bases are a match to TRBD2. The CDR3 consists of 18 residues. The junction had 16 bases not matched to a gene; V was cut back by 4 bases and J by 3 bases. CDR1 and CDR2 (germline): MNHEY, SVGAGI. The CDR3 nucleotides are TGTGCCAGCAGTTCCACAGCGGGAGGTCCCCGAACACTCTACGAGCAGTACTTC. This encodes CASSSTAGGPRTLYEQYF.

The V and J genes are TRBV18 and TRBJ2-5; D tentatively reads TRBD1 or TRBD2 (5 bases each). CDR1 and CDR2 (germline): KGHSH, LQKENI. The CDR3 extends over 14 amino acids. V was pared by 6 bases and J by 5 bases, with 16 bases between. The CDR3 coding sequence is TGTGCCAGCTCGCCTCCCGTGAGGGGTGAGACCCAGTACTTC. Translation gives CASSPPVRGETQYF.

This clonotype turned up a few times. The genes are TRBV27 and TRBJ2-1, with D possibly being TRBD1 or TRBD2 (5 bases each). This CDR3 has 11 residues. Germline lookup yields CDR1 MNHEY and CDR2 SMNVEV (reference sequence). V dropped 6 bases and J dropped 15 bases, with 15 bases sitting between them. The CDR3 DNA follows: TGTGCCAGCAGCCCCCGGGACCAGCTGTTCTTC. Protein sequence: CASSPRDQLFF.